A single TCR beta chain is shown here with its context. Its target is not known. The table came from immunoSEQ multiplex PCR; TCRdb's copy has only in-frame clones and leaves some out. The sample contains roughly 30,000 clones, about nine tenths of which appear only once. The record originates from a study of lymphopenia after photon versus proton radiotherapy. Study conclusions and caveats: Oligoclonal CD8+ Temra expansion after nadir drove photon patients' diversity drop. Proton therapy kept repertoires fairly stable, unlike photons, which gained effector/memory cells. A bigger post-nadir fall in TCR diversity correlated inversely with survival time in deceased patients. Survival link was tested only in deceased patients; proton benefit remains a possibility.

The CDR3 totals 14 residues. The clonotype comes from a woman aged 55-70 years with cholangiocarcinoma. Some clones in this sample may be carry-over from other donors' samples. This rearrangement joins TRBV21-1 to TRBJ2-5. TRBV21-1 is a listed pseudogene. The material sequenced was peripheral blood, taken from a patient treated with proton-based radiotherapy. DNA for the CDR3: TGTGCCAGCAGCAAAGAAGGGACGGACCCCCCCCAGTACTTC. It specifies CASSKEGTDPPQYF.